The clone carrying this T cell receptor beta chain was found many times. Each CDR3 protein is one row after TCRdb ran MiXCR on the PCR reads. The sample yields some 650,000 distinct CDR3 sequences, just under 20% seen once. The CDR3 runs to 13 residues. Per germline, CDR1 SGHVS and CDR2 FNYEAQ. V lost 5 bases, J lost 2 bases, and 7 bases lay in between. The sample originates from a study of molecular identifiers for immune sequencing clone quantification. The chain links TRBV7-6 to TRBJ1-3; D is unclear. The source is a human donor in good health. Some libraries in this study had Jurkat cell RNA spiked in. Sequencing input: naive CD8+ T cells from blood, with Jurkat cell RNA spiked in. Subset indicated: FACS-sorted CD8+CD4-CCR7+CD45RA+ naive T cells. The CDR3 DNA is TGTGCCAGCAGCCTTCAAGCTGGAAACACCATATATTTT. Translating gives CASSLQAGNTIYF.